This TCR beta chain was identified in a study of cytomegalovirus exposure and HLA in healthy donors. Overall study: The roughly 120 million unique TCR beta sequences, from roughly 170 million T cells, were found by an earlier analysis. Study findings and constraints: The study found most TCR sequences rare, yet found some public TCRs in many donors. The classifier, whose performance was assessed in both the original and validation cohorts, reportedly diagnosed cytomegalovirus status with high specificity and sensitivity. An observed cluster of highly shared sequence variants was recorded as a likely sequencing artifact.

It was with 60 Vbeta and 13 Jbeta primers that the PCR ran. Clones were sequenced by immunoSEQ multiplex PCR, and TCRdb holds only the in-frame ones, with some missing. The repertoire holds around 150,000 clones, with 77% as singletons. Germline CDR1 SGHKS, CDR2 YYEKEE (reference sequence). CDR3 size: 16 residues. The V and J ends lost 1 base and 6 bases respectively, with 16 bases between them. Points on this clone: The antigen is not known.

The V and J genes are TRBV5-5 and TRBJ1-4; perhaps TRBD1 as D (6 bases). This receptor was obtained from a woman aged 40 to 50 in good health and CMV-seropositive. The sample consisted of PBMCs. CDR3 sequence: CASSLLQGHQDEKLFF. The DNA of the CDR3 is TGTGCCAGCAGCTTGCTCCAGGGACATCAGGATGAAAAACTGTTTTTT. Variable domain in full (rest from reference TRBV5-5 and TRBJ1-4): DAGVTQSPTHLIKTRGQQVTLRCSPISGHKSVSWYQQVLGQGPQFIFQYYEKEERGRGNFPDRFSARQFPNYSSELNVNALLLGDSALYLCASSLLQGHQDEKLFFGSGTQLSVL.